The rows below give T cell receptor beta chains drawn from one sample of a study of PD-1 blockade in mismatch repair-deficient tumors. Sequenced by immunoSEQ multiplex PCR; TCRdb stores in-frame clones only, minus some. The table includes 130,000 or so clones, roughly nine tenths detected once. This specimen was peripheral blood, taken 44 weeks after starting pembrolizumab. The receptors were sampled from an adult with mismatch repair-deficient cancer. Both conserved end residues are part of each CDR3. Each record gives: D gene, V gene, J gene, clone size, CDR3 protein, CDR3 DNA. The D gene is left open where the match is weak. Clone size, where shown, is once, few, many, or a class for clones that have expanded.

.,TRBV9,TRBJ2-2,.,CASSVAGGKAGELFF,TGTGCCAGCAGCGTAGCCGGGGGCAAGGCCGGGGAGCTGTTTTTT
.,TRBV5-1,TRBJ2-1,.,CASREAYNEQFF,TGCGCCAGCAGGGAGGCCTACAATGAGCAGTTCTTC
.,TRBV6-1,TRBJ1-2,.,CASSPAGTSYTF,TGTGCCAGCAGCCCAGCCGGGACCAGCTACACCTTC
.,TRBV27,TRBJ2-6,.,CASSLAGGQLGGANVLTF,TGTGCCAGCAGTTTAGCTGGAGGACAGCTAGGTGGGGCCAACGTCCTGACTTTC
.,TRBV4-1,TRBJ2-7,few,CASRPGPRTYEQYF,TGCGCCAGCAGGCCGGGACCTCGGACCTACGAGCAGTACTTC
TRBD1,TRBV4-1,TRBJ2-7,.,CASSLSTGGVDEQYF,TGCGCCAGCAGCCTTTCAACAGGGGGCGTCGACGAGCAGTACTTC
TRBD1,TRBV27,TRBJ2-7,.,CASSHNPDRAYEQYF,TGTGCCAGCAGCCATAACCCAGACAGGGCCTACGAGCAGTACTTC
TRBD2,TRBV5-1,TRBJ2-7,.,CASSLKPGLAGPAYEQYF,TGCGCCAGCAGCTTGAAACCGGGACTAGCGGGACCGGCCTACGAGCAGTACTTC
TRBD1,TRBV30,TRBJ2-7,.,CAWISSDRYSYEQYF,TGTGCCTGGATTTCCTCGGACAGGTACTCCTACGAGCAGTACTTC
.,TRBV14,TRBJ2-2,once,CASSNDSAGANTGELFF,TGTGCCAGCAGCAACGATTCGGCAGGGGCTAACACCGGGGAGCTGTTTTTT
.,TRBV27,TRBJ2-2,.,CASSLTGTGELFF,TGTGCCAGCAGTTTAACCGGCACCGGGGAGCTGTTTTTT
.,TRBV21-1,TRBJ2-7,.,CASSKGEREFYEQYF,TGTGCCAGCAGCAAAGGGGAACGGGAGTTCTACGAGCAGTACTTC
.,TRBV18,TRBJ1-1,.,CASSPPISQGTEAFF,TGTGCCAGCTCACCACCGATTTCTCAGGGCACTGAAGCTTTCTTT
TRBD1,TRBV5-4,TRBJ1-2,.,CASSPQGGNYGYTF,TGTGCCAGCAGCCCTCAGGGGGGCAACTATGGCTACACCTTC
TRBD1,TRBV14,TRBJ2-7,.,CASSRDRGSSYEQYF,TGTGCCAGCAGCCGCGACAGGGGTTCTTCCTACGAGCAGTACTTC
.,TRBV28,TRBJ2-5,.,CASSFQGKAQETQYF,TGTGCCAGCAGTTTTCAGGGAAAGGCTCAAGAGACCCAGTACTTC